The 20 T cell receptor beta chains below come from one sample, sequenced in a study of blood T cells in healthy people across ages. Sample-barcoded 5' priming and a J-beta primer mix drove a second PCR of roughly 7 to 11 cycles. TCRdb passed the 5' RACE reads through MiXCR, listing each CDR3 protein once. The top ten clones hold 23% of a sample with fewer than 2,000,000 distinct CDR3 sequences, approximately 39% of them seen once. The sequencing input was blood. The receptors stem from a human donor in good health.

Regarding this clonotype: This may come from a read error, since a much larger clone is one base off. In nucleotides, the CDR3 is TGTGCCAGCAGTTTGCCGGGGGCTGGCTACACCTTC. It translates to CASSLPGAGYTF. The V call is TRBV27, the J call TRBJ1-2; D possibly corresponds to TRBD1 (6 bases). Trimming pared 3 bases from V and 7 bases from J, leaving 9 bases between. The germline V gene encodes CDR1 MNHEY and CDR2 SMNVEV (reference sequence). This CDR3 has 12 amino acids.

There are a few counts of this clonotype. The CDR3: CASTAGGRANVLTF. Written as DNA, the CDR3 is TGTGCCAGCACCGCGGGCGGGCGGGCCAACGTCCTGACTTTC. The chain joins TRBV6-6 to TRBJ2-6; D perhaps matches TRBD2 (5 bases). The CDR3 spans 14 residues. V lost 7 bases and J lost 5, with 12 bases in between. Looked up from germline, CDR1 is MNHNY and CDR2 is SVGAGI (reference sequence).

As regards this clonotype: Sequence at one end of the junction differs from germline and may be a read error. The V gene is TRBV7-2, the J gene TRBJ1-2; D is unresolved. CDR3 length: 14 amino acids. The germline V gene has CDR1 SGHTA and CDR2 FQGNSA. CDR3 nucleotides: TGTGCCAGCAGCTTAGGGCAGCGTAACTATGGCTACATCTTC. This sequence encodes CASSLGQRNYGYIF.

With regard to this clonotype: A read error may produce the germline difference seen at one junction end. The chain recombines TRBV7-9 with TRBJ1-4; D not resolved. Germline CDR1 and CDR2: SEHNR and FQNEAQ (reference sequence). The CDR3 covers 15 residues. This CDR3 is CAGSLPQTLDEKLFF. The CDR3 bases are TGTGCCGGCAGCCTACCACAAACCCTTGATGAAAAACTGTTTTTT. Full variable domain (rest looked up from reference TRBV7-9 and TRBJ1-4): DTGVSQNPRHKITKRGQNVTFRCDPISEHNRLYWYRQTLGQGPEFLTYFQNEAQLEKSRLLSDRFSAERPKGSFSTLEIQRTEQGDSAMYLCAGSLPQTLDEKLFFGSGTQLSVL.

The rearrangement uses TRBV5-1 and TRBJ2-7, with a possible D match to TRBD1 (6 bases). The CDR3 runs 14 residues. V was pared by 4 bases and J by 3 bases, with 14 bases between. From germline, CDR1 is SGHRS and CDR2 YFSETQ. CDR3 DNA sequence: TGCGCCAGCAGCCCTGGGACATATGACTACGAGCAGTACTTC. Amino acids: CASSPGTYDYEQYF. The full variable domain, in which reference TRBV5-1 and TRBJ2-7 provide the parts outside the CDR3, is KAGVTQTPRYLIKTRGQQVTLSCSPISGHRSVSWYQQTPGQGLQFLFEYFSETQRNKGNFPGRFSGRQFSNSRSEMNVSTLELGDSALYLCASSPGTYDYEQYFGPGTRLTVT.

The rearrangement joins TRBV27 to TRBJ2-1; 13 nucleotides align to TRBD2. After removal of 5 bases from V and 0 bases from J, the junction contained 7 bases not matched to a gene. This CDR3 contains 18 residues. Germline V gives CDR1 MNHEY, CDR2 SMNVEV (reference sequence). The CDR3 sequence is CASSDGTSGISSYNEQFF. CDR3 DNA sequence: TGTGCCAGCAGTGACGGGACTAGCGGGATCAGCTCCTACAATGAGCAGTTCTTC.

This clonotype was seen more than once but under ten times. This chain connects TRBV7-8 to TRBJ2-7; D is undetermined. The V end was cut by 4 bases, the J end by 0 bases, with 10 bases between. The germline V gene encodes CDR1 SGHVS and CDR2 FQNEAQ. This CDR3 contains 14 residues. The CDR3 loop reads CASSYDPPSYEQYF. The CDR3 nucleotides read TGTGCCAGCAGCTACGACCCACCCTCCTACGAGCAGTACTTC.

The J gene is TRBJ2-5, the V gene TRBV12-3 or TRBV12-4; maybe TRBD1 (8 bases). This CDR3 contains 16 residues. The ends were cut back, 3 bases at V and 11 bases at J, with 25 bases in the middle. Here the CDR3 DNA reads TGTGCCAGCAGTTTCCTCTACAGGGGGGGTGACAATGAGCAGTACTTC. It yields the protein CASSFLYRGGDNEQYF.

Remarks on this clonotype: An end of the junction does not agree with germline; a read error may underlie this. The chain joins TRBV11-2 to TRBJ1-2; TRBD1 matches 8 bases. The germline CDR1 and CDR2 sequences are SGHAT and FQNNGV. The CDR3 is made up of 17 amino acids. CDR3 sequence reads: CASSSYRGDRTNYGHTF. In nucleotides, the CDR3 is TGTGCCAGCAGCTCCTACAGGGGGGACCGAACTAACTATGGCCACACCTTC.

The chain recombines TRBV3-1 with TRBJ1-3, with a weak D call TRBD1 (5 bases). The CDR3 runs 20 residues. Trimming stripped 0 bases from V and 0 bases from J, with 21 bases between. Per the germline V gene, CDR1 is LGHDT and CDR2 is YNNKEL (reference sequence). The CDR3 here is CASSQERRGSYTHSGNTIYF. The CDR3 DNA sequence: TGTGCCAGCAGCCAAGAAAGGCGGGGGAGTTATACCCACTCTGGAAACACCATATATTTT.

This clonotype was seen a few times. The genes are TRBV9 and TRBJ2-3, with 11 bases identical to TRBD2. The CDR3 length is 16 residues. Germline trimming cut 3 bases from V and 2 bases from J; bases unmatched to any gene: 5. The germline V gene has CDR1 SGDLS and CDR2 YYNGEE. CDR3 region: CASSALLAGVTDTQYF. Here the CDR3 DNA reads TGTGCCAGCAGCGCTTTACTAGCGGGGGTCACAGATACGCAGTATTTT.

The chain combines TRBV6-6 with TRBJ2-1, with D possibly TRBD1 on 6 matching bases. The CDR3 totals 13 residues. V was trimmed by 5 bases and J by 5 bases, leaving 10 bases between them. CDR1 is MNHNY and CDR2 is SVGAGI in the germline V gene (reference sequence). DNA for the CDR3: TGTGCCAGCAGTCCGGACAGCAACAATGAGCAGTTCTTC. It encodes CASSPDSNNEQFF.

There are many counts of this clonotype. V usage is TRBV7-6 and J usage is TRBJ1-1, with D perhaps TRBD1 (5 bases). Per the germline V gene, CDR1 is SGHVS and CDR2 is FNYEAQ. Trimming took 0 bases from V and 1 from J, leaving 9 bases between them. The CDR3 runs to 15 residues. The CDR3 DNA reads TGTGCCAGCAGCTTAGCCAGGGATACGAACACTGAAGCTTTCTTT. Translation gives CASSLARDTNTEAFF.

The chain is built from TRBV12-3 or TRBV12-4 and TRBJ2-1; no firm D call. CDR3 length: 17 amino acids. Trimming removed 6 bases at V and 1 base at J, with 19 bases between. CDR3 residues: CASSPLPGRRSYNEQFF. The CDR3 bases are TGTGCCAGCAGCCCCTTACCGGGCCGCAGGTCCTACAATGAGCAGTTCTTC.

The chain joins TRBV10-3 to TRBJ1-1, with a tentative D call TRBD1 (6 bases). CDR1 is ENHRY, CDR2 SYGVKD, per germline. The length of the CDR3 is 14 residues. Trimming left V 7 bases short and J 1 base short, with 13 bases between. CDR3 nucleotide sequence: TGTGCCATCACTACAGGGACCGAGAACACTGAAGCTTTCTTT. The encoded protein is CAITTGTENTEAFF.

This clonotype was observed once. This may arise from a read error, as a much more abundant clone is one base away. CDR3 bases: TGTGCCAGCAGCTTAGCGCGGTACGGCGGAGGTACAGATACGCAGTATTTT. Its translation: CASSLARYGGGTDTQYF. This chain joins TRBV7-2 and TRBJ2-3; a weak D match, TRBD2 (5 bases). The CDR3 runs 17 residues. V shed 0 bases and J shed 3 bases, with 16 bases lying between them. Per germline, CDR1 SGHTA and CDR2 FQGNSA.

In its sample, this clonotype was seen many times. CDR3 sequence reads: CASSRQGTNYGYTF. In DNA form, the CDR3 reads TGTGCCAGCTCCAGACAGGGGACTAACTATGGCTACACCTTC. The rearrangement joins TRBV7-2 to TRBJ1-2; 8 bases line up with TRBD1. Germline CDR1 reads SGHTA; CDR2 reads FQGNSA. V lost 8 bases to trimming and J lost 0 bases; unmatched junction nucleotides: 5. The CDR3 length is 14 residues.

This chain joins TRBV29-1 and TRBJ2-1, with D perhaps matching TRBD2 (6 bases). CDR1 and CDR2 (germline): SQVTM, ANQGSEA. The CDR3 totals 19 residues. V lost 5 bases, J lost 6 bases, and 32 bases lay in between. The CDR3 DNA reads TGCAGCGTTCGACCCCCCATGGGGCAATACGGGAGCTACGTCAATGAGCAGTTCTTC. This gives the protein CSVRPPMGQYGSYVNEQFF.

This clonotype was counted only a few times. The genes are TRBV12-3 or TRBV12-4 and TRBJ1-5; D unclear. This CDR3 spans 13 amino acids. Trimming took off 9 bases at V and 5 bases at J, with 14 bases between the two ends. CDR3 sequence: CASVDGADQPQHF. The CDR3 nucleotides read TGTGCCAGTGTGGACGGAGCCGATCAGCCCCAGCATTTT.

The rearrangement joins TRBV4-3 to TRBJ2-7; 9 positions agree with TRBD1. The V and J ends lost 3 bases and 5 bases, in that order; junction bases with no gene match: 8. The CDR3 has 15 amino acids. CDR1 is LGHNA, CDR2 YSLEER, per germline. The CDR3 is CASSHSAQGAHEQYF. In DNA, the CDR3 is TGCGCCAGCAGCCATTCGGCACAGGGGGCCCACGAGCAGTACTTC.